A single sample is the source of the 14 T cell receptor beta chains below, sequenced in a study of T cells after yellow fever vaccination. TCRdb reprocessed the 5' RACE reads with MiXCR, giving one entry per CDR3 protein. Here the sample spans hundreds of thousands of distinct CDR3 sequences, approximately 15% being singletons. Material: PBMCs, obtained on the day of the yellow fever booster vaccination. These TCRs come from a man aged 25 to 40 who received the YFV17D yellow fever vaccine.

This clonotype was seen a few times. The rearrangement uses TRBV4-3 and TRBJ2-3; 8 nucleotides match TRBD2. CDR3 size: 15 residues. Germline V CDR1 and CDR2: LGHNA, YSLEER. The J segment lost 5 bases and the V segment lost 4 bases, leaving 8 bases of the junction unmatched. As DNA, the CDR3 is TGCGCCAGCAGCCCTTCGGGAGGGTCGGGAGATACGCAGTATTTT. Residues: CASSPSGGSGDTQYF.

This clonotype has ten or more counts. The chain links TRBV20-1 to TRBJ2-3, with no clear D. The germline gives CDR1 DFQATT, CDR2 SNEGSKA (reference sequence). This CDR3 has 15 amino acids. The V end lost 0 bases, the J end lost 0 bases, and 10 bases lay between the germline ends. CDR3 amino acids: CSARESVGSTDTQYF. The CDR3 DNA sequence: TGCAGTGCTAGAGAGAGTGTCGGGAGCACAGATACGCAGTATTTT.

This clonotype was seen more than once but under ten times. The CDR3 sequence is CASSPPRAAGELFF. Here the CDR3 DNA reads TGTGCCAGCAGCCCCCCTCGGGCTGCCGGGGAGCTGTTTTTT. The chain employs TRBV6-1 and TRBJ2-2; no reliable D call. With 6 bases removed from V and 6 bases from J, the gap between germline ends came to 14 bases. The CDR3 is made up of 14 amino acids. Germline CDR1 and CDR2: MNHNS and SASEGT.

The table lists this clonotype with many counts. The chain links TRBV7-2 to TRBJ2-3; maybe TRBD1 (5 bases). The CDR3 is 16 amino acids. CDR1 is SGHTA and CDR2 is FQGNSA in the germline V gene. Trimming shortened V by 8 bases and J by 7 bases, and 25 bases separated the two germline ends. The CDR3 DNA is TGTGCCAGCTCGCGATCGTTTGGGGCGAGCGCTAATACGCAGTATTTT. Protein sequence: CASSRSFGASANTQYF.

The gene calls are TRBV28 and TRBJ2-7; tentatively, D is TRBD1 or TRBD2 (5 bases each). Deletions cut 9 bases from V and 2 bases from J, with 17 bases between. CDR1 and CDR2 from the germline V gene are MDHEN and SYDVKM. CDR3 length: 14 residues. The CDR3 reads CASNIGTVTYEQYF. CDR3 DNA sequence: TGTGCCAGTAACATCGGGACCGTGACCTACGAGCAGTACTTC.

This clonotype was detected only a few times. This sequence joins TRBV28 and TRBJ2-7; D is perhaps TRBD2 (5 bases). Trimming stripped 7 bases from V and 2 bases from J, with 12 bases between. The CDR3 loop spans 13 amino acids. Germline CDR1 reads MDHEN; CDR2 reads SYDVKM. CDR3 coding DNA: TGTGCCAGCAAGATCATCGGGACCTACGAGCAGTACTTC. The encoded protein is CASKIIGTYEQYF.

The V and J genes are TRBV29-1 and TRBJ2-5; TRBD1 aligns across 7 bases. Germline CDR1 and CDR2: SQVTM and ANQGSEA. This CDR3 comprises 13 residues. The trim removed 4 bases at V and 2 bases at J, leaving 4 bases unmatched. The CDR3 DNA reads as TGCAGCGTTGTATTCAGGGGGCAAGAGACCCAGTACTTC. Translating gives CSVVFRGQETQYF.

This clonotype was recorded a few times. The rearrangement uses TRBV11-2 and TRBJ2-2; 9 nucleotides agree with TRBD2. V lost 5 bases to trimming and J lost 5 bases; unmatched junction nucleotides: 9. This CDR3 is built from 16 residues. The germline CDR1 and CDR2 sequences are SGHAT and FQNNGV. CDR3 protein: CASSRMLAGQTGELFF. The CDR3 nucleotides read TGTGCCAGCAGCAGGATGCTAGCGGGACAGACCGGGGAGCTGTTTTTT.

A few counts support this clonotype. This sequence joins TRBV20-1 and TRBJ2-7; a possible D gene is TRBD2 (5 bases). The CDR3 runs 14 residues. V lost 7 bases and J 3 bases, leaving 19 bases between the germline ends. CDR1 and CDR2 (germline): DFQATT, SNEGSKA (reference sequence). CDR3 DNA sequence: TGCAGTGTACGACCGGGAATCCGGCGCTACGAGCAGTACTTC. Translated: CSVRPGIRRYEQYF.

This clonotype was observed a handful of times. The chain uses TRBV20-1 and TRBJ1-5; D is undetermined. The CDR3 contains 13 residues. The V end lost 5 bases, the J end lost 5 bases, and 13 bases lay between the germline ends. CDR1 is DFQATT and CDR2 is SNEGSKA in the germline V gene (reference sequence). CDR3 DNA sequence: TGCAGTGCTCCCACCTCTCAGTATCAGCCCCAGCATTTT. Protein: CSAPTSQYQPQHF.

This clonotype has just a few counts. This rearrangement joins TRBV24-1 to TRBJ1-2; D gene ambiguous. This CDR3 spans 13 amino acids. The germline V gene encodes CDR1 KGHDR and CDR2 SFDVKD. Trimming left V 5 bases short and J 8 bases short, with 14 bases between. CDR3 coding DNA: TGTGCCACCAGTGTCACGAGAGCGAGCGGCTACACCTTC. It translates to CATSVTRASGYTF.

The V call is TRBV21-1, the J call TRBJ2-3; the DNA was not used to check the table's D call, TRBD2. TRBV21-1 constitutes a pseudogene. The CDR3 sequence is 16 residues long. CDR3 residues: CASSTYRWGLTDTQYF. The CDR3 DNA is TGTGCCAGCAGCACCTACCGTTGGGGACTCACAGATACGCAGTATTTT.

This clonotype was counted only a few times. The V and J genes are TRBV9 and TRBJ2-3; TRBD1 is a possible D gene (5 bases). The V and J ends lost 0 bases and 2 bases respectively, with 10 bases between them. In germline, CDR1 is SGDLS, CDR2 YYNGEE. CDR3 length: 15 amino acids. CDR3 region: CASSVVGDYTDTQYF. The CDR3 DNA follows: TGTGCCAGCAGCGTAGTAGGGGATTACACAGATACGCAGTATTTT.

Only a few counts were recorded for this clonotype. V gene TRBV7-2 combines with J gene TRBJ2-1, with TRBD2 matching 7 bases. The CDR3 is 12 residues long. Germline CDR1 and CDR2: SGHTA and FQGNSA. The V segment lost 4 bases and the J segment 11 bases; nucleotides outside the gene matches: 5. In DNA, the CDR3 is TGTGCCAGCAGCTCATGGGACTACAAGCAGTTCTTC. It yields the protein CASSSWDYKQFF.